One sample yielded the 6 T cell receptor beta chains listed below, sequenced in a study of blood T cells in healthy people across ages. The second PCR ran roughly 7 to 12 cycles with a sample-barcoded 5' primer and J-beta primers. TCRdb reanalysed the 5' RACE reads using MiXCR and keeps one entry per CDR3 protein. The table lists under 2 million distinct CDR3 sequences, about 31% of them singletons. The specimen sequenced was blood. Receptor source: a woman aged 25 to 39 in good health.

The chain carries TRBV11-2 and TRBJ2-7; D gene uncertain. CDR1 and CDR2 from the germline V gene are SGHAT and FQNNGV. CDR3 length: 14 residues. Between the trimmed V and J ends, which lost 1 base and 2 bases, there was a span of 9 bases. The CDR3 DNA reads TGTGCCAGCAGCTTAGGTCACGGACCCTACGAGCAGTACTTC. The encoded protein is CASSLGHGPYEQYF.

The chain uses TRBV5-1 and TRBJ2-7; the D gene is possibly TRBD2 (6 bases). V was pared by 1 base and J by 3 bases, with 26 bases between. Per the germline V gene, CDR1 is SGHRS and CDR2 is YFSETQ. The CDR3 has 19 residues. The CDR3 sequence: CASSLRRGKKVGTNYEQYF. In DNA, the CDR3 is TGCGCCAGCAGCTTGAGGAGGGGTAAGAAGGTAGGGACCAACTACGAGCAGTACTTC.

This clonotype was seen more than once but under ten times. CDR3 coding DNA: TGCGCCAGCAGCCCCCTCGGGGGCGTCCAAGAGACCCAGTACTTC. Amino acid sequence: CASSPLGGVQETQYF. V and J are TRBV4-1 and TRBJ2-5; D may be TRBD1 or TRBD2 (6 bases each). The CDR3 covers 15 residues. CDR1 and CDR2 (germline): MGHRA, YSYEKL. Trimming pared 4 bases from V and 1 base from J, leaving 13 bases between.

Details on this clonotype: One junction end disagrees with the germline gene, perhaps due to a read error. The V and J genes are TRBV20-1 and TRBJ1-4; D might be TRBD1 (6 bases). Germline assignment: CDR1 DFQATT and CDR2 SNEGSKA (reference sequence). This CDR3 contains 15 residues. DNA for the CDR3: TGCAGTGCTAGGGGGGGGGCCGCAACTAATGAGAAACTGTTTTTT. Amino acids: CSARGGAATNEKLFF.

This sequence joins TRBV20-1 and TRBJ2-3; either TRBD1 or TRBD2 may supply D (5 bases each). V dropped 2 bases and J dropped 6 bases, with 12 bases sitting between them. The V gene's germline CDR1 is DFQATT and CDR2 SNEGSKA (reference sequence). The CDR3 runs to 13 residues. The CDR3 reads CSARSGPGDTQYF. CDR3 nucleotides: TGCAGTGCTAGATCGGGGCCCGGGGATACGCAGTATTTT.

The rearrangement links TRBV7-9 to TRBJ2-7, with TRBD1 matching 10 bases. The V gene end was trimmed by 5 bases and the J gene end by 2 bases; junction bases not matched to a gene: 18. The CDR3 consists of 19 residues. Germline assignment: CDR1 SEHNR and CDR2 FQNEAQ (reference sequence). CDR3 coding DNA: TGTGCCAGCAGCCCACAGACGAGGTTGGGGACAGGGGACCCCTACGAGCAGTACTTC. Protein: CASSPQTRLGTGDPYEQYF.